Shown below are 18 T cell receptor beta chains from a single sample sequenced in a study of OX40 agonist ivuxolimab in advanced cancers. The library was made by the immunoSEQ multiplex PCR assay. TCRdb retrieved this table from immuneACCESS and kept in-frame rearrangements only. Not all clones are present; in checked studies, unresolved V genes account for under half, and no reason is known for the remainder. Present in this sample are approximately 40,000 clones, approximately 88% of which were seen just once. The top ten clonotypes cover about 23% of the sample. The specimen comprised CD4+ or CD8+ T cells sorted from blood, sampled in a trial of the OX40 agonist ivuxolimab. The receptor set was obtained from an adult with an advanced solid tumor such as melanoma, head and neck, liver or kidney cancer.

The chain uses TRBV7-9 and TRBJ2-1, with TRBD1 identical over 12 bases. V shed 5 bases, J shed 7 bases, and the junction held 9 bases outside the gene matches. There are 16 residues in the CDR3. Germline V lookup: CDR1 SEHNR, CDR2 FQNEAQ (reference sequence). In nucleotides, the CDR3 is TGTGCCAGCAGCCCCCCGGGACAGGGGGCGCGAAATGAGCAGTTCTTC. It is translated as CASSPPGQGARNEQFF.

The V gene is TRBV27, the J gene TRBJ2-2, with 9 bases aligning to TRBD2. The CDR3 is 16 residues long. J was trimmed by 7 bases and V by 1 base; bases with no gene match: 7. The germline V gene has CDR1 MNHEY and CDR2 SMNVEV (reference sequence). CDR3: CASSLLASGNHGELFF. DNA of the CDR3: TGTGCCAGCAGTTTATTGGCTAGCGGGAATCACGGGGAGCTGTTTTTT.

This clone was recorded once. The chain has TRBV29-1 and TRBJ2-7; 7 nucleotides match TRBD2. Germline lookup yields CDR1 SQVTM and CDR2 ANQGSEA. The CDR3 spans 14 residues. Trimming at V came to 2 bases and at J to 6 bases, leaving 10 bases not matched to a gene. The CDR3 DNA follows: TGCAGCGTTGAATTTGGGGGGGATTCCACCGAGCAGTACTTC. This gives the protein CSVEFGGDSTEQYF.

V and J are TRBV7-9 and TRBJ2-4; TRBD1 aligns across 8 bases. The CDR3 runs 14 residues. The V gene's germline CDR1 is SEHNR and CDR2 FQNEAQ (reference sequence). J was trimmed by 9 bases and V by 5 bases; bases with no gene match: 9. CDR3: CASSPRTGSSIQYF. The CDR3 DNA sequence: TGTGCCAGCAGCCCGAGGACAGGGTCGTCCATTCAGTACTTC.

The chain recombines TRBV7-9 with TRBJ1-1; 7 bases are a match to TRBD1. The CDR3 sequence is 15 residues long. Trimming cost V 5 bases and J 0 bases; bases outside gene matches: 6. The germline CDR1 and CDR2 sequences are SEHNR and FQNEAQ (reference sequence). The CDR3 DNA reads TGTGCCAGCAGCCCGACAGGGTGGGTGAACACTGAAGCTTTCTTT. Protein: CASSPTGWVNTEAFF.

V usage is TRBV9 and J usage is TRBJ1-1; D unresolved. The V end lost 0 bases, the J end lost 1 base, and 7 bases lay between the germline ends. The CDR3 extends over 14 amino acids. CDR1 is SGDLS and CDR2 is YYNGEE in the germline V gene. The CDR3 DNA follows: TGTGCCAGCAGCGTAGTGGCGGAGAACACTGAAGCTTTCTTT. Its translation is CASSVVAENTEAFF.

CDR3 residues: CASSLGPGGTEAFF. In DNA form, the CDR3 reads TGTGCCAGCAGCTTGGGGCCAGGTGGCACTGAAGCTTTCTTT. The chain joins TRBV7-9 to TRBJ1-1, with D tentatively TRBD1 (5 bases). The CDR3 contains 14 residues. Germline V gene lookup returns CDR1 SEHNR and CDR2 FQNEAQ (reference sequence). Trimming stripped 3 bases from V and 4 bases from J, with 12 bases between.

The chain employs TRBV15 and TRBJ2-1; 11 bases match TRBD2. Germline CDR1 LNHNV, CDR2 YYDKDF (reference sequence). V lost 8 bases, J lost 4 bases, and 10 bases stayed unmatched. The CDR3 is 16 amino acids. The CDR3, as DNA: TGTGCCACCGGCCCCACTAGCGGGAGCCGGTACAATGAGCAGTTCTTC. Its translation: CATGPTSGSRYNEQFF.

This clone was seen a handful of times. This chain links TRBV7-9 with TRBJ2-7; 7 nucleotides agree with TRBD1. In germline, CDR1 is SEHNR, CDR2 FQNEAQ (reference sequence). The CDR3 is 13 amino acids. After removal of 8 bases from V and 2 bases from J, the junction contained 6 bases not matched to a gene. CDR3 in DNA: TGTGCCAGCGACCGGGACAGCACCTACGAGCAGTACTTC. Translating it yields CASDRDSTYEQYF.

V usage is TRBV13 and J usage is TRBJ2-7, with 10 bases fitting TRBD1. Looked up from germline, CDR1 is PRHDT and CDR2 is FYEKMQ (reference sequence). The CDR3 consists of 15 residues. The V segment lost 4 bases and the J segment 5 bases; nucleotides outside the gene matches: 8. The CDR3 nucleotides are TGTGCCAGCAGCTCTGCGGGACAGGGGTATGACGAGCAGTACTTC. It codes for CASSSAGQGYDEQYF.

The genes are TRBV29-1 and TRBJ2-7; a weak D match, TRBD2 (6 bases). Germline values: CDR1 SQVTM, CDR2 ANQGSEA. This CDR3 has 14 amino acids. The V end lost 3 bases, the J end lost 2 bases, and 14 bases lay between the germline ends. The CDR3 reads CSVDGRDLAYEQYF. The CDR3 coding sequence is TGCAGCGTTGATGGCCGGGACTTAGCCTACGAGCAGTACTTC.

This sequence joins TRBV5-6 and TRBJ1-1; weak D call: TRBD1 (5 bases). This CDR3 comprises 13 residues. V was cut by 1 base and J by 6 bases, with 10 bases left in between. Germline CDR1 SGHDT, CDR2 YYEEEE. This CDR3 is CASSLSRVPEAFF. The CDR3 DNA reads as TGTGCCAGCAGCTTGAGCAGGGTCCCTGAAGCTTTCTTT. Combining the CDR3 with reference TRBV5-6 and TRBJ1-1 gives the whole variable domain DAGVTQSPTHLIKTRGQQVTLRCSPKSGHDTVSWYQQALGQGPQFIFQYYEEEERQRGNFPDRFSGHQFPNYSSELNVNALLLGDSALYLCASSLSRVPEAFFGQGTRLTVV.

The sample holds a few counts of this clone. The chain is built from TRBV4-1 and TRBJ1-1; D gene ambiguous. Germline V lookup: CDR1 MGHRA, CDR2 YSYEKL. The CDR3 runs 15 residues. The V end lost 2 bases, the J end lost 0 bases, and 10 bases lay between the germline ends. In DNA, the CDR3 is TGCGCCAGCAGCCAACCGATAGGGATGAACACTGAAGCTTTCTTT. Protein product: CASSQPIGMNTEAFF.

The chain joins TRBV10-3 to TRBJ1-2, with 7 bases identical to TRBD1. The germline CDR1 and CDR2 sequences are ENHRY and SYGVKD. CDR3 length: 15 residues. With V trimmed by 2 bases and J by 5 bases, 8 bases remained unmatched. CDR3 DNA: TGTGCCATCAGTGAGCCGGGAGAGGGGGCTTATGGCTACACCTTC. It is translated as CAISEPGEGAYGYTF.

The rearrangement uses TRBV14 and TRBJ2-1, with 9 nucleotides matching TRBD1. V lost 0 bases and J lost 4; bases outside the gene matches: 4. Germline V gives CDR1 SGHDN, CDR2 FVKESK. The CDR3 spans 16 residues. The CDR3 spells CASSQDNRGPYNEQFF. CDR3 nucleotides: TGTGCCAGCAGCCAAGATAACAGGGGGCCTTACAATGAGCAGTTCTTC.

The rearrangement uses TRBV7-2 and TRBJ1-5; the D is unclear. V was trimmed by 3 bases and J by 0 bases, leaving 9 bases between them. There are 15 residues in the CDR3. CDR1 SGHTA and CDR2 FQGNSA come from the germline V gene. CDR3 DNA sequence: TGTGCCAGCAGCTTCGGACGGTATAGCAATCAGCCCCAGCATTTT. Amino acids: CASSFGRYSNQPQHF.

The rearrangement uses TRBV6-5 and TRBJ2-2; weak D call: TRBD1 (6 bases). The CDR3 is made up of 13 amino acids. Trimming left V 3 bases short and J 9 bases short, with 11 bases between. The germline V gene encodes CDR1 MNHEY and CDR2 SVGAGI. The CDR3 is CASSYFQGRELFF. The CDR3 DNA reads TGTGCCAGCAGTTATTTTCAGGGGAGGGAGCTGTTTTTT.

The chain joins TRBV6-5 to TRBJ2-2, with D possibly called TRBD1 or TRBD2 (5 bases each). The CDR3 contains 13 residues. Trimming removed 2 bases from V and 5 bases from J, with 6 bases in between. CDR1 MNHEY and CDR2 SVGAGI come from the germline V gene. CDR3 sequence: CASSYGGTGELFF. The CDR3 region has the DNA TGTGCCAGCAGTTACGGGGGAACCGGGGAGCTGTTTTTT.